Listed below are T cell receptor beta chains from one sample, sequenced in a study of cytomegalovirus exposure and HLA in healthy donors. The repertoire was sequenced with immunoSEQ multiplex PCR; TCRdb's copy has only in-frame clones and lacks some. The table includes 140,000 or so clones, over 65% detected once. Sequenced sample: PBMCs. The receptor set was obtained from a female donor in good health and CMV-seronegative. CDR3s include the opening cysteine and the closing phenylalanine or tryptophan. D genes are given only for firm matches. For some rows the clone size is stated as once, few or many, or as a class when expanded; others skip it.

D	size	length	J	V	CDR3	DNA
-	-	13	TRBJ1-4	TRBV2	CASSDHYNEKLFF	TGTGCCAGCAGTGATCACTATAATGAAAAACTGTTTTTT
TRBD2	-	16	TRBJ2-7	TRBV27	CASSRRVAGDAYEQYF	TGTGCCAGCAGTCGTCGGGTAGCGGGAGACGCCTACGAGCAGTACTTC
TRBD2	-	16	TRBJ2-3	TRBV27	CASSRGSGRTTDTQYF	TGTGCCAGCAGTCGAGGGAGCGGGAGGACCACAGATACGCAGTATTTT
-	-	14	TRBJ1-3	TRBV18	CASSLDRTGNTIYF	TGTGCCAGCTCACTCGACAGGACTGGAAACACCATATATTTT
-	once	14	TRBJ1-1	TRBV7-2	CASSLSGTASEAFF	TGTGCCAGCAGCTTATCGGGGACTGCATCTGAAGCTTTCTTT
TRBD2	-	15	TRBJ2-3	TRBV10-1	CASSESGGPGDTQYF	TGCGCCAGCAGTGAGTCGGGAGGGCCGGGAGATACGCAGTATTTT
-	once	15	TRBJ2-1	TRBV18	CASSPVLSSYNEQFF	TGTGCCAGCTCACCAGTCCTTTCCTCCTACAATGAGCAGTTCTTC
TRBD1	-	12	TRBJ2-2	TRBV29-1	CSVGTGTGELFF	TGCAGCGTCGGGACAGGGACCGGGGAGCTGTTTTTT
TRBD1	-	15	TRBJ2-1	TRBV27	CASRVRTGISNEQFF	TGTGCCAGCAGGGTTAGGACAGGTATTAGCAATGAGCAGTTCTTC
-	-	16	TRBJ2-3	TRBV30	CAWSVGTGHSTDTQYF	TGTGCCTGGAGTGTCGGTACAGGACATAGCACAGATACGCAGTATTTT
TRBD2	few	16	TRBJ2-7	TRBV10-3	CAISLTSGGDYYEQYF	TGTGCCATCAGCCTGACTAGCGGGGGGGACTACTACGAGCAGTACTTC
TRBD2	-	14	TRBJ2-3	TRBV7-2	CASSSGLVGDTQYF	TGTGCCAGCAGCTCGGGACTAGTTGGAGATACGCAGTATTTT
TRBD1	-	15	TRBJ2-7	TRBV6-1	CASSRTGTGRYEQYF	TGTGCCAGCAGCCGAACCGGGACAGGGAGGTACGAGCAGTACTTC
-	once	15	TRBJ2-1	TRBV27	CASSPQVGLGNEQFF	TGTGCCAGCAGTCCCCAGGTGGGCCTTGGCAATGAGCAGTTCTTC
-	-	14	TRBJ2-5	TRBV5-4	CASSFGGAKETQYF	TGTGCCAGCAGCTTCGGCGGAGCCAAAGAGACCCAGTACTTC
-	-	11	TRBJ2-4	TRBV6-5	CASSSGNIQYF	TGTGCCAGCAGCAGCGGAAACATTCAGTACTTC
-	-	15	TRBJ2-7	TRBV18	CASSPEQAGKDLGNF	TGTGCCAGCTCACCAGAACAGGCAGGGAAGGATTTGGGGAACTTC
-	few	13	TRBJ1-1	TRBV7-8	CASSLARTDEAFF	TGTGCCAGCAGCTTAGCGCGAACCGATGAAGCTTTCTTT
-	-	13	TRBJ1-1	TRBV6-4	CASSDYPGAEAFF	TGTGCCAGCAGCGACTACCCGGGAGCTGAAGCTTTCTTT
TRBD1	many	15	TRBJ1-4	TRBV5-1	CASSLTGGQNEKLFF	TGCGCCAGCAGCTTAACAGGGGGTCAGAATGAAAAACTGTTTTTT
TRBD1	-	15	TRBJ2-1	TRBV11-1	CASSDAGTGWGEQFF	TGTGCCAGCAGCGACGCCGGGACAGGGTGGGGTGAGCAGTTCTTC
-	-	16	TRBJ1-5	TRBV19	CASSRGQPNSNQPQHF	TGTGCCAGTAGTCGTGGACAACCCAATAGCAATCAGCCCCAGCATTTT
-	-	15	TRBJ1-4	TRBV9	CASSVRVGADEKLFF	TGTGCCAGCAGCGTTCGTGTGGGGGCCGATGAAAAACTGTTTTTT
-	few	12	TRBJ2-5	TRBV29-1	CSVALDRETQYF	TGCAGCGTTGCGCTAGACCGGGAGACCCAGTACTTC
-	once	13	TRBJ1-2	TRBV7-9	CASSPQSNYGYTF	TGTGCCAGCAGCCCACAGAGCAACTATGGCTACACCTTC
-	-	14	TRBJ2-1	TRBV5-1	CASSTRGIGNEQFF	TGCGCCAGCAGTACTCGCGGGATCGGGAATGAGCAGTTCTTC
-	few	16	TRBJ2-7	TRBV6-1	CASSDRGTLLLYEQYF	TGTGCCAGCAGTGACCGAGGAACTCTACTACTTTACGAGCAGTACTTC
-	-	15	TRBJ1-1	TRBV4-1	CASSQELGGNTEAFF	TGCGCCAGCAGCCAAGAACTTGGCGGGAACACTGAAGCTTTCTTT
-	once	14	TRBJ2-3	TRBV28	CASQVQGRTDTQYF	TGTGCCAGCCAGGTCCAGGGCCGGACAGATACGCAGTATTTT
TRBD2	-	16	TRBJ2-2	TRBV27	CASSLLGGSGTGELFF	TGTGCCAGCAGTCTATTGGGCGGGAGTGGCACCGGGGAGCTGTTTTTT
-	once	16	TRBJ2-3	TRBV5-1	CASSLARRSSTDTQYF	TGCGCCAGCAGCTTGGCCAGGAGGTCCAGCACAGATACGCAGTATTTT
TRBD2	-	17	TRBJ2-1	TRBV18	CASSPRESGSSYNEQFF	TGTGCCAGCTCACCACGCGAAAGCGGGAGCTCCTACAATGAGCAGTTCTTC
-	-	13	TRBJ2-2	TRBV14	CASSQIRAGELFF	TGTGCCAGCAGTCAAATCAGGGCCGGGGAGCTGTTTTTT
-	-	11	TRBJ2-1	TRBV6-1	CASRQYNEQFF	TGTGCCAGCAGACAATACAATGAGCAGTTCTTC
TRBD1	-	13	TRBJ1-1	TRBV29-1	CSVRGGKVSEAFF	TGCAGCGTACGAGGGGGCAAGGTCTCTGAAGCTTTCTTT
TRBD2	-	14	TRBJ2-5	TRBV6-1	CASSAGLVRETQYF	TGTGCCAGCAGTGCCGGACTAGTTCGGGAGACCCAGTACTTC
-	-	12	TRBJ1-1	TRBV6-1	CASSEAQQQAFF	TGTGCCAGCAGTGAAGCACAACAGCAAGCTTTCTTT
-	once	15	TRBJ1-1	TRBV27	CASSLGGISNTEAFF	TGTGCCAGCAGTTTAGGCGGCATCAGCAACACTGAAGCTTTCTTT
TRBD1	-	16	TRBJ1-1	TRBV27	CASTPRRQGLNTEAFF	TGTGCCAGCACCCCCCGGCGACAGGGGTTGAACACTGAAGCTTTCTTT
-	-	11	TRBJ1-4	TRBV28	CASKRNEKLFF	TGTGCCAGCAAGAGAAATGAAAAACTGTTTTTT
-	-	14	TRBJ1-6	TRBV7-2	CASSLSSYNSPLHF	TGTGCCAGCAGCCTAAGCTCCTATAATTCACCCCTCCACTTT
-	-	13	TRBJ1-2	TRBV19	CASSSDRFGGYTF	TGTGCCAGTAGTTCGGACAGATTCGGCGGCTACACCTTC
-	-	16	TRBJ2-7	TRBV14	CASSQGGTPLTYEQYF	TGTGCCAGCAGCCAAGGTGGGACTCCCTTGACCTACGAGCAGTACTTC
TRBD1	-	14	TRBJ1-2	TRBV28	CASSLDRVAYGYTF	TGTGCCAGCAGTTTAGACAGGGTGGCCTATGGCTACACCTTC
TRBD2	-	17	TRBJ2-1	TRBV7-2	CASSRSGGASSYNEQFF	TGTGCCAGCAGCCGTAGCGGGGGGGCAAGCTCCTACAATGAGCAGTTCTTC
TRBD1	-	15	TRBJ1-2	TRBV7-9	CASSPHRGRDYGYTF	TGTGCCAGCAGCCCCCACAGGGGGCGCGACTATGGCTACACCTTC
TRBD1	-	15	TRBJ2-7	TRBV7-8	CASSLRSGTAYEQYF	TGTGCCAGCAGCTTGCGTTCCGGGACAGCGTACGAGCAGTACTTC
-	-	14	TRBJ2-3	TRBV29-1	CSVDIRRGTDTQYF	TGCAGCGTTGATATTCGGAGGGGCACAGATACGCAGTATTTT
-	-	17	TRBJ1-5	TRBV27	CASNPAGVAYSNQPQHF	TGTGCCAGCAATCCCGCAGGGGTAGCCTATAGCAATCAGCCCCAGCATTTT
-	-	16	TRBJ1-2	TRBV5-1	CASSLGGKRQGLGYTF	TGCGCCAGCAGCTTGGGGGGAAAGAGGCAGGGCTTGGGCTACACCTTC
TRBD2	-	14	TRBJ2-3	TRBV28	CATRTSGKADTQYF	TGTGCCACAAGGACTAGCGGGAAAGCAGATACGCAGTATTTT
-	-	14	TRBJ2-2	TRBV11-2	CASSLLRDTGELFF	TGTGCCAGCAGCTTATTGAGGGACACCGGGGAGCTGTTTTTT
-	once	16	TRBJ2-2	TRBV5-1	CASSLDKRYLTGELFF	TGCGCCAGCAGCTTGGACAAGCGGTACCTCACCGGGGAGCTGTTTTTT
TRBD1	-	16	TRBJ1-2	TRBV4-1	CASSRPQGAQVYGYTF	TGCGCCAGCAGCCGACCACAGGGGGCGCAGGTCTATGGCTACACCTTC
-	-	19	TRBJ1-3	TRBV9	CASTTVYRWGGGSGNTIYF	TGTGCCAGCACAACGGTTTACCGTTGGGGGGGTGGCTCTGGAAACACCATATATTTT
-	few	14	TRBJ1-1	TRBV27	CASSASTTVGEAFF	TGTGCCAGCAGTGCATCGACAACCGTAGGAGAAGCTTTCTTT
-	-	15	TRBJ1-6	TRBV9	CASSPRDGYNSPLHF	TGTGCCAGCAGCCCGCGGGACGGTTATAATTCACCCCTCCACTTT
TRBD1	-	12	TRBJ1-4	TRBV7-9	CSSSLAQGARLF	TGTTCCAGCAGCTTAGCCCAGGGGGCGCGTCTTTTT
TRBD2	-	16	TRBJ2-1	TRBV15	CATSREAPSGNGEQFF	TGTGCCACCAGCAGAGAGGCGCCTAGCGGGAACGGTGAGCAGTTCTTC
-	-	13	TRBJ1-6	TRBV7-2	CASTFQDGSPLHF	TGTGCCAGCACCTTCCAGGATGGGTCACCCCTCCACTTT